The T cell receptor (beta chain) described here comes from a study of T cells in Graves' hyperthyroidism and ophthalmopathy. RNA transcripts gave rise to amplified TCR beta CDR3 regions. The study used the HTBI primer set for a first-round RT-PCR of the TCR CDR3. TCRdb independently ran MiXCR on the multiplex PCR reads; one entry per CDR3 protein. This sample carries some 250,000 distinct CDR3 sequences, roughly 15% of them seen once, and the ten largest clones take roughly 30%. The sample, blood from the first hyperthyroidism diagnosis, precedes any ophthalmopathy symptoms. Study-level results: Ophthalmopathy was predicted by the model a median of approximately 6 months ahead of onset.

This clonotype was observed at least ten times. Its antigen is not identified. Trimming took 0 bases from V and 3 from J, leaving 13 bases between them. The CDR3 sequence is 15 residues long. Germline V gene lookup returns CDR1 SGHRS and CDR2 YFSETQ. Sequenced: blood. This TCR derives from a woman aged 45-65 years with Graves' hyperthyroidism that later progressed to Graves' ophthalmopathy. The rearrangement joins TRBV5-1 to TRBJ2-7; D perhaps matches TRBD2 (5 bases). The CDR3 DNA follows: TGCGCCAGCAGCTTGGATCCGGGTGGGAGCTACGAGCAGTACTTC. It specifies CASSLDPGGSYEQYF.